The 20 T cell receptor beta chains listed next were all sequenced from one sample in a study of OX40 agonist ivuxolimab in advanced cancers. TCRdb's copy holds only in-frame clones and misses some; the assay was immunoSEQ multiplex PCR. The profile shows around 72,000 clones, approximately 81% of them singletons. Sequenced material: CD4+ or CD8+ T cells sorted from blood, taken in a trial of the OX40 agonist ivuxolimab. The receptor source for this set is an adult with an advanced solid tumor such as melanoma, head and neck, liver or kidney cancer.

The CDR3 loop reads CASSLGDVTAEAFF. In DNA form, the CDR3 reads TGTGCCAGCAGCTTAGGCGACGTCACAGCTGAAGCTTTCTTT. The chain joins TRBV7-8 to TRBJ1-1; no firm D call. Germline assignment: CDR1 SGHVS and CDR2 FQNEAQ. The CDR3 is made up of 14 amino acids. V was cut by 1 base and J by 6 bases, with 12 bases left in between.

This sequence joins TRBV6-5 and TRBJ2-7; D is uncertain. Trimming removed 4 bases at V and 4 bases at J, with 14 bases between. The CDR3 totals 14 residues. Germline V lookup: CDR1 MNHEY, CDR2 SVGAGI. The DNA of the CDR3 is TGTGCCAGCAGTTTTTCCGGTAACAAATACGAGCAGTACTTC. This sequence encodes CASSFSGNKYEQYF.

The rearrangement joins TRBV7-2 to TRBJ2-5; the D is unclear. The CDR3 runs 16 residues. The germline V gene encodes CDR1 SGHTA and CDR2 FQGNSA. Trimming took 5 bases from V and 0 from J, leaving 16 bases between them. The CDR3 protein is CASSQTGSVNQETQYF. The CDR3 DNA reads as TGTGCCAGCAGCCAAACTGGGTCCGTGAACCAAGAGACCCAGTACTTC.

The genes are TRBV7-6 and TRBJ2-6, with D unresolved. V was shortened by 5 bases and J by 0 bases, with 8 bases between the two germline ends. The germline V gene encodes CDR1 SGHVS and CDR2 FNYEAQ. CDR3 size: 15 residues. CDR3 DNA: TGTGCCAGCAGCACCCGATACTCTGGGGCCAACGTCCTGACTTTC. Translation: CASSTRYSGANVLTF.

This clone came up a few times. The CDR3 DNA reads TGCAGCGTTGGAAGGCAGAACACTGAAGCTTTCTTT. Protein: CSVGRQNTEAFF. The rearrangement links TRBV29-1 to TRBJ1-1; D uncertain. Per the germline V gene, CDR1 is SQVTM and CDR2 is ANQGSEA. This CDR3 comprises 12 residues. The V gene lost 4 bases and the J gene lost 1 base, with 7 bases spanning the gap.

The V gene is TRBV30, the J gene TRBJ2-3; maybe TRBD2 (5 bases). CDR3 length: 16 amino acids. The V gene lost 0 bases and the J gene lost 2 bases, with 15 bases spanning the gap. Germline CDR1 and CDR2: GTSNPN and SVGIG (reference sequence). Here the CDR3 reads CAWSVLLAGNTDTQYF. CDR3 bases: TGTGCCTGGAGTGTACTCCTAGCAGGCAACACAGATACGCAGTATTTT.

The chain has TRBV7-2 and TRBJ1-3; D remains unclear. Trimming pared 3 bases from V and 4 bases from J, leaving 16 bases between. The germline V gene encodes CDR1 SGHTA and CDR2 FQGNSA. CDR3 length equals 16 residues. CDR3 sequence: CASSLSAAFSGNTIYF. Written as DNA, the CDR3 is TGTGCCAGCAGCTTGTCGGCAGCGTTCTCCGGAAACACCATATATTTT.

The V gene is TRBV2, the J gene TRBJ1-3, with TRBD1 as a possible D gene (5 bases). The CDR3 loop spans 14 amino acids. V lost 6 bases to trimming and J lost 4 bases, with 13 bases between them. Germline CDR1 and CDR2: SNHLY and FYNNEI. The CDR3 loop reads CASREGSFGNTIYF. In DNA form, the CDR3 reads TGTGCCAGCAGGGAGGGGTCTTTCGGAAACACCATATATTTT. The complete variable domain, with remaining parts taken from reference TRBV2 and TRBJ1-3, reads EPEVTQTPSHQVTQMGQEVILRCVPISNHLYFYWYRQILGQKVEFLVSFYNNEISEKSEIFDDQFSVERPDGSNFTLKIRSTKLEDSAMYFCASREGSFGNTIYFGEGSWLTVV.

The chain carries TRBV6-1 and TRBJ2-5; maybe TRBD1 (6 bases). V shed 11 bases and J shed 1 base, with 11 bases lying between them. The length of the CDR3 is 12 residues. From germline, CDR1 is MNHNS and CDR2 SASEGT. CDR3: CAAQGVQETQYF. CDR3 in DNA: TGTGCCGCACAGGGAGTCCAAGAGACCCAGTACTTC.

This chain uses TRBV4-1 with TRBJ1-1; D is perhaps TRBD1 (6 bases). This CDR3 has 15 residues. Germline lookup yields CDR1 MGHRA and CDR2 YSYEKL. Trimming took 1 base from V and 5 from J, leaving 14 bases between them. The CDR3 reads CASSQATRGQTEAFF. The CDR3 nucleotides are TGCGCCAGCAGCCAAGCGACCCGGGGGCAGACTGAAGCTTTCTTT.

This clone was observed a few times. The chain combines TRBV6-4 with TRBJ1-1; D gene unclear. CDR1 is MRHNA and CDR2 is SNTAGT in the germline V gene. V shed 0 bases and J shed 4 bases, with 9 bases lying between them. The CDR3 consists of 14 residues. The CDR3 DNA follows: TGTGCCAGCAGTGACTCGAGTAGGGCCACTGAAGCTTTCTTT. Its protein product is CASSDSSRATEAFF.

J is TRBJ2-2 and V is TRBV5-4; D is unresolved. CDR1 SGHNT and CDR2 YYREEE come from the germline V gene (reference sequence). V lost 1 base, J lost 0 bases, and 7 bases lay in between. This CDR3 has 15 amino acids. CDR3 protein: CASSLYRANTGELFF. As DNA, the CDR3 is TGTGCCAGCAGCTTGTATAGGGCGAACACCGGGGAGCTGTTTTTT.

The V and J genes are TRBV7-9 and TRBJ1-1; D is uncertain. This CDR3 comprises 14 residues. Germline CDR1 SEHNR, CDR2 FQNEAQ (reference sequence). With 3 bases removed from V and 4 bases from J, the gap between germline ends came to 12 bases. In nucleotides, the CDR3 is TGTGCCAGCAGCTTTTCTTCGTCGGGCACTGAAGCTTTCTTT. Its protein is CASSFSSSGTEAFF.

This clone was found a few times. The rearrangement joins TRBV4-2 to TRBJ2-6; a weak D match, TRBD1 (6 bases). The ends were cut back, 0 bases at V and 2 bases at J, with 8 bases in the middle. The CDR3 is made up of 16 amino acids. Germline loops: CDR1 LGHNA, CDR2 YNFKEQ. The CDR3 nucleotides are TGTGCCAGCAGCCAAGATGGGGGCGCTGGGGCCAACGTCCTGACTTTC. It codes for CASSQDGGAGANVLTF.

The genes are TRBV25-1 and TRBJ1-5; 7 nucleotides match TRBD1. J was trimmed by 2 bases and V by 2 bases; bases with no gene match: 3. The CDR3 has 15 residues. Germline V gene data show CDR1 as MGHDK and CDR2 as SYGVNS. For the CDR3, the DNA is TGTGCCAGCAGTGAAGGGGACAGAGGCAATCAGCCCCAGCATTTT. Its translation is CASSEGDRGNQPQHF.

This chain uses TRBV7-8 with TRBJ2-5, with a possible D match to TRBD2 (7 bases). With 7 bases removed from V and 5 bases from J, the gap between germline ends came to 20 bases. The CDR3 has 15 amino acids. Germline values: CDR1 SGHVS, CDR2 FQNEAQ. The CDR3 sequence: CASTLSGGGGETQYF. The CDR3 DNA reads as TGTGCCAGCACCCTAAGTGGGGGCGGGGGTGAGACCCAGTACTTC.

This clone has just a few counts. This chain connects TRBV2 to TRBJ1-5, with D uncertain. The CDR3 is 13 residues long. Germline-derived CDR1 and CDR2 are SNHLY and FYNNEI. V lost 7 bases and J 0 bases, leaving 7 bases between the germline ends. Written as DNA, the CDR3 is TGTGCCAGCACGTGGGATAGCAATCAGCCCCAGCATTTT. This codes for CASTWDSNQPQHF.

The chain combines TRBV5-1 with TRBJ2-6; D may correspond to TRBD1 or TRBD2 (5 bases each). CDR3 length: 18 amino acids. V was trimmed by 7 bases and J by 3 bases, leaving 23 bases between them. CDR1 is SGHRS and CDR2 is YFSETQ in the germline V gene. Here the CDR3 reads CASQLGESFSYGANVLTF. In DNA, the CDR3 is TGCGCCAGCCAACTAGGGGAGTCCTTCTCTTATGGGGCCAACGTCCTGACTTTC.

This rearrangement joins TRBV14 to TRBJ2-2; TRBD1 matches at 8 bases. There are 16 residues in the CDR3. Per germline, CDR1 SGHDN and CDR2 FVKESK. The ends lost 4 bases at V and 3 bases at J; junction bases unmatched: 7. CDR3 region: CASSRTGTGYTGELFF. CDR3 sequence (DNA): TGTGCCAGCAGCCGAACCGGGACAGGCTACACCGGGGAGCTGTTTTTT.

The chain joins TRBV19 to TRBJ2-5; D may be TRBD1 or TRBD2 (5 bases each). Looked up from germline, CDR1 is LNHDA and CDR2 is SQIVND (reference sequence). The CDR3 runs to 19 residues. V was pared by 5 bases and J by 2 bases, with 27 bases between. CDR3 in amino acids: CASSGVGLRGLGKQETQYF. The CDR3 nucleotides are TGTGCCAGTAGTGGGGTTGGGTTACGGGGCCTTGGGAAACAAGAGACCCAGTACTTC.